This TCR beta chain was sequenced for a study of cytomegalovirus exposure and HLA in healthy donors. To note about this clone: Antigen unknown.

The PCR ran on 60 Vbeta and 13 Jbeta primers. The protocol was immunoSEQ multiplex PCR, while the TCRdb copy is restricted to in-frame clones and leaves out a portion. The table has 150,000 to 200,000 clones, around 79% seen once. Regarding donors, all were healthy bone marrow donors. General study findings and limits: Under in vitro conditions, a few CMV-associated chains were confirmed as specific for CMV antigens. Association of about 17,000 TCR beta sequences with HLA alleles was found at 0.05 false discovery rate in a later analysis. The number of N-insertions in an Asian-associated ancestry cluster was reportedly below the roughly 670-donor mean in a later analysis.

The sample taken for sequencing was PBMCs. The source is a girl aged 5-17 years in good health and CMV-seropositive.

CDR3 sequence (DNA): TGTGCCAGCAGGGACAGGGGTATCAATGAGCAGTTCTTC. It encodes CASRDRGINEQFF. V is TRBV6-5 and J is TRBJ2-1; 9 nucleotides line up with TRBD1. This CDR3 contains 13 residues. CDR1 MNHEY and CDR2 SVGAGI come from the germline V gene. After removal of 6 bases from V and 6 bases from J, the junction contained 3 bases not matched to a gene.